A selection of T cell receptor beta chains follows, all from one sample in a study of cytomegalovirus exposure and HLA in healthy donors. Libraries were prepared by immunoSEQ multiplex PCR; TCRdb keeps only in-frame clonotypes and omits some of them. This table has under 150,000 clones, 70% to 85% appearing once. Sequences were obtained from PBMCs. The source of these receptors is a male donor in good health and CMV-seronegative. The CDR3 runs from the conserved cysteine through the conserved F or W. The D gene is left open where the match is weak. Clone size is stated in some rows and not others, as once, few, many or a class when expanded.

j_call: TRBJ2-2
d_call: TRBD2
v_call: TRBV7-9
clone_size: .
cdr3_nt: TGTGCCAGCAGTACTAGCGGGAACACCGGGGAGCTGTTTTTT
cdr3_aa: CASSTSGNTGELFF

j_call: TRBJ1-5
d_call: TRBD1
v_call: TRBV4-1
clone_size: .
cdr3_nt: TGCGCCAGCAGCCAAGAAGACAGGGTCAATCAGCCCCAGCATTTT
cdr3_aa: CASSQEDRVNQPQHF

j_call: TRBJ2-5
d_call: .
v_call: TRBV5-5
clone_size: .
cdr3_nt: TGTGCCAGCAGCCCGGGGGTTCGTGGTCAAGAGACCCAGTACTTC
cdr3_aa: CASSPGVRGQETQYF

j_call: TRBJ2-2
d_call: TRBD1
v_call: TRBV25-1
clone_size: .
cdr3_nt: TGTGCCAGCAGTGAACCCGGGACAGGGGCCGGGGAGCTGTTTTTT
cdr3_aa: CASSEPGTGAGELFF

j_call: TRBJ1-4
d_call: TRBD1
v_call: TRBV5-5
clone_size: .
cdr3_nt: TGTGCCAGCAGCGTAACCGGGACAGTGGGTGAAAAACTGTTTTTT
cdr3_aa: CASSVTGTVGEKLFF

j_call: TRBJ1-2
d_call: .
v_call: TRBV29-1
clone_size: .
cdr3_nt: TGCAGCGGGGGGGACGGGACGGGTGGTAACTATGGCTACACCTTC
cdr3_aa: CSGGDGTGGNYGYTF

j_call: TRBJ2-1
d_call: TRBD2
v_call: TRBV5-4
clone_size: .
cdr3_nt: TGTGCCAGCAGCCCCTGGACTAGCGGGAATGAGCAGTTCTTC
cdr3_aa: CASSPWTSGNEQFF

j_call: TRBJ1-2
d_call: TRBD1
v_call: TRBV5-1
clone_size: .
cdr3_nt: TGCGCCAGCAGGACCGGGACAGGGACTAATGGCTACACCTTC
cdr3_aa: CASRTGTGTNGYTF

j_call: TRBJ2-5
d_call: .
v_call: TRBV6-5
clone_size: .
cdr3_nt: TGTGCCAGCAGTCGATCAGGGGCGGGTTCGGAGACCCAGTACTTC
cdr3_aa: CASSRSGAGSETQYF

j_call: TRBJ2-5
d_call: TRBD2
v_call: TRBV27
clone_size: .
cdr3_nt: TGTGCCAGCTGTGGCGGGAGGGCTTTGGAGACCCAGTACTTC
cdr3_aa: CASCGGRALETQYF

j_call: TRBJ2-3
d_call: .
v_call: TRBV9
clone_size: .
cdr3_nt: TGTGCCAGCAGCGTAGTAGGGACTGCATTCACAGATACGCAGTATTTT
cdr3_aa: CASSVVGTAFTDTQYF

j_call: TRBJ2-1
d_call: TRBD2
v_call: TRBV29-1
clone_size: .
cdr3_nt: TGCAGCGTTGTACTAGCGAGGACGTACAATGAGCAGTTCTTC
cdr3_aa: CSVVLARTYNEQFF

j_call: TRBJ2-2
d_call: .
v_call: TRBV11-2
clone_size: .
cdr3_nt: TGTGCCAGCAGCCAGACGGAGGGCCCCACCGGGGAGCTGTTTTTT
cdr3_aa: CASSQTEGPTGELFF

j_call: TRBJ2-1
d_call: TRBD2
v_call: TRBV9
clone_size: .
cdr3_nt: TGTGCCAGCAGCGTAGAGGGGGGACTAGCGGGCAATGAGCAGTTCTTC
cdr3_aa: CASSVEGGLAGNEQFF

j_call: TRBJ2-7
d_call: .
v_call: TRBV7-8
clone_size: .
cdr3_nt: TGTGCCAGCAGCTTAGCCTACGTCCGGGGAGCCTACGAGCAGTACTTC
cdr3_aa: CASSLAYVRGAYEQYF

j_call: TRBJ2-5
d_call: TRBD2
v_call: TRBV27
clone_size: .
cdr3_nt: TGTGCCAGCAGGGGAGAGCGGGAGGGCCCAGAGACCCAGTACTTC
cdr3_aa: CASRGEREGPETQYF

j_call: TRBJ2-3
d_call: .
v_call: TRBV7-9
clone_size: .
cdr3_nt: TGTGCCAGCAGCTTAGCGGGCCGGGGAGATACGCAGTATTTT
cdr3_aa: CASSLAGRGDTQYF

j_call: TRBJ2-7
d_call: TRBD1
v_call: TRBV5-4
clone_size: .
cdr3_nt: TGTGCCAGCAGCTTGGTAGGGACAGGGACCTACGAGCAGTACTTC
cdr3_aa: CASSLVGTGTYEQYF

j_call: TRBJ1-2
d_call: .
v_call: TRBV6-5
clone_size: .
cdr3_nt: TGTGCCAGCGGAGGTGGGGGCAACTATGGCTACACCTTC
cdr3_aa: CASGGGGNYGYTF

j_call: TRBJ2-4
d_call: .
v_call: TRBV4-3
clone_size: .
cdr3_nt: TGCGCCAGCAGCCAAGAGGGGCGGACCAGGGCCCTAGCCAAAAACATTCAGTACTTC
cdr3_aa: CASSQEGRTRALAKNIQYF

j_call: TRBJ2-5
d_call: .
v_call: TRBV30
clone_size: .
cdr3_nt: TGTGCCTGGAGTACGTCCTTCCGGGGGACCCAGTACTTC
cdr3_aa: CAWSTSFRGTQYF

j_call: TRBJ2-1
d_call: .
v_call: TRBV10-2
clone_size: few
cdr3_nt: TGCGCCAGCAGTGCCTCAAACTCTAGGAATGAGCAGTTCTTC
cdr3_aa: CASSASNSRNEQFF

j_call: TRBJ1-1
d_call: .
v_call: TRBV6-5
clone_size: .
cdr3_nt: TGTGCCAGCAGTTACCATTACTCTGAATACACTGAAGCTTTCTTT
cdr3_aa: CASSYHYSEYTEAFF

j_call: TRBJ2-3
d_call: .
v_call: TRBV29-1
clone_size: .
cdr3_nt: TGCAGCGTTCGGAGTGGCCCCGCCCCTAGCACAGATACGCAGTATTTT
cdr3_aa: CSVRSGPAPSTDTQYF

j_call: TRBJ1-1
d_call: .
v_call: TRBV5-6
clone_size: .
cdr3_nt: TGTGCCAGCAGTTCTATTCAGGGAGGAAACACTGAAGCTTTCTTT
cdr3_aa: CASSSIQGGNTEAFF

j_call: TRBJ2-7
d_call: TRBD1
v_call: TRBV29-1
clone_size: .
cdr3_nt: TGCAGCGGAGGACAGGGATCCTACGAGCAGTACTTC
cdr3_aa: CSGGQGSYEQYF

j_call: TRBJ1-2
d_call: TRBD1
v_call: TRBV7-9
clone_size: .
cdr3_nt: TGTGCCAGCAGCTTAGGGCCCAGGGGGCCGAGTGGCTACACCTTC
cdr3_aa: CASSLGPRGPSGYTF

j_call: TRBJ2-7
d_call: TRBD1
v_call: TRBV20-1
clone_size: .
cdr3_nt: TGCAGTGCTTCAGGGGGTCGGGAGCAGTACTTC
cdr3_aa: CSASGGREQYF

j_call: TRBJ1-4
d_call: .
v_call: TRBV6-1
clone_size: few
cdr3_nt: TGTGCCAGCAGTGAGAATCCCTATAATGAAAAACTGTTTTTT
cdr3_aa: CASSENPYNEKLFF

j_call: TRBJ2-5
d_call: .
v_call: TRBV12-5
clone_size: once
cdr3_nt: TGTGCTAGTGGTTTGGGCACAGGGCAAGAGACCCAGTACTTC
cdr3_aa: CASGLGTGQETQYF

j_call: TRBJ1-5
d_call: .
v_call: TRBV25-1
clone_size: once
cdr3_nt: TGTGCCAGCGAGGGACTGGGAAATCAGCCCCAGCATTTT
cdr3_aa: CASEGLGNQPQHF

j_call: TRBJ2-7
d_call: TRBD2
v_call: TRBV28
clone_size: .
cdr3_nt: TGTGCCAGCAGTTCCCCAGACCTAGCGGCTAGCTCCTACGAGCAGTACTTC
cdr3_aa: CASSSPDLAASSYEQYF

j_call: TRBJ2-7
d_call: .
v_call: TRBV28
clone_size: .
cdr3_nt: TGTGCCAGCAGCAGGGTCGAGCAGTACTTC
cdr3_aa: CASSRVEQYF